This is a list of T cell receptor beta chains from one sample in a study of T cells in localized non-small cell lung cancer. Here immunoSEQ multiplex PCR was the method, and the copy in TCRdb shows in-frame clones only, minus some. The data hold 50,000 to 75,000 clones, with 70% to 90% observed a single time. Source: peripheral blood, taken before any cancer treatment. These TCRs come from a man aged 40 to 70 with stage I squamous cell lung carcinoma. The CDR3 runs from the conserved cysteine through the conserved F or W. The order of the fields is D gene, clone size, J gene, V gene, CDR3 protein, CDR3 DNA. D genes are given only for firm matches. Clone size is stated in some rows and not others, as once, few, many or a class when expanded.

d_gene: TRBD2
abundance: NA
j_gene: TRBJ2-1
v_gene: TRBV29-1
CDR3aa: CSVNSGSDEQFF
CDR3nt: TGCAGCGTCAATAGCGGGAGCGATGAGCAGTTCTTC

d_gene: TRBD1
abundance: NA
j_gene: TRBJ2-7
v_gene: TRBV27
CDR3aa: CASSPPGQGEQYF
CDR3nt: TGTGCCAGCAGTCCACCGGGACAGGGCGAGCAGTACTTC

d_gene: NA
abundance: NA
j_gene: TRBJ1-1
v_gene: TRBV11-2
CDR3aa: CASSLGGRGSIEAFF
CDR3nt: TGTGCCAGCAGCTTAGGAGGCAGGGGATCGATTGAAGCTTTCTTT

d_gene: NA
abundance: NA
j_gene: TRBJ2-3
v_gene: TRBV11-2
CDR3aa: CASSLDRRSSTQYF
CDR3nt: TGTGCCAGCAGCTTAGATCGCCGGAGCTCCACGCAGTATTTT

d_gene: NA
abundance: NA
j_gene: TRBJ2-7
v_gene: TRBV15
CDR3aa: CATSSWHGGDLRQYF
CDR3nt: TGTGCCACCAGCTCCTGGCATGGGGGAGACTTAAGGCAGTACTTC

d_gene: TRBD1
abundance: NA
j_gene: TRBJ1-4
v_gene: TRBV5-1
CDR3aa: CASSLGQATNEKLFF
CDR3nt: TGCGCCAGCAGTCTCGGACAGGCCACTAATGAAAAACTGTTTTTT

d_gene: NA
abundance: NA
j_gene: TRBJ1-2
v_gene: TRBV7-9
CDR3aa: CASSAVLGSVVGYTF
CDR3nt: TGTGCCAGCAGCGCCGTTCTGGGGTCGGTAGTCGGCTACACCTTC

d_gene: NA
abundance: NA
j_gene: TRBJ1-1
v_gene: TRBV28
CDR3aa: CASSLGQLWGEAFF
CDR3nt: TGTGCCAGCAGTTTAGGACAACTCTGGGGTGAAGCTTTCTTT

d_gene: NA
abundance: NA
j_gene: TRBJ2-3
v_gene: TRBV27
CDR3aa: CASSFRGWGGGGTDTQYF
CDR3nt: TGTGCCAGCAGTTTTCGGGGATGGGGTGGTGGTGGCACAGATACGCAGTATTTT

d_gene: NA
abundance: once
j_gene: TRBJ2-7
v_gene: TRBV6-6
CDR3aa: CASSYSEAYSYEQYF
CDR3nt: TGTGCCAGCAGTTACTCGGAGGCGTACTCCTACGAGCAGTACTTC

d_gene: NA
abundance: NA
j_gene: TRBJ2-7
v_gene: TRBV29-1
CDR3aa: CSVIIRARSYEQYF
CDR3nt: TGCAGCGTTATAATCAGGGCCCGCTCCTACGAGCAGTACTTC

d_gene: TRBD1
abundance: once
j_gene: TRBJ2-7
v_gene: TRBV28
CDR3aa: CASSPQGGRYEQYF
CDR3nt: TGTGCCAGCAGTCCACAGGGGGGTCGCTACGAGCAGTACTTC

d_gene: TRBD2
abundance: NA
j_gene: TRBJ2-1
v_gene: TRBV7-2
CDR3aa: CASSPTSSQYNEQFF
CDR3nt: TGTGCCAGCAGCCCGACTAGCAGTCAGTACAATGAGCAGTTCTTC

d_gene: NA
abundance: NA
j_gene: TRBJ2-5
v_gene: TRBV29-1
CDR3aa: CSVNEVRETQYF
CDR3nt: TGCAGCGTCAATGAAGTTAGAGAGACCCAGTACTTC

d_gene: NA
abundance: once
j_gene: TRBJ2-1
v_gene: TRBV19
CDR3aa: CATGRQRDNEQFF
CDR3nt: TGTGCCACTGGGCGGCAGCGGGACAATGAGCAGTTCTTC

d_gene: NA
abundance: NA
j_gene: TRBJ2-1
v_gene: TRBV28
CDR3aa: CASSLPSPGSSYNEQFF
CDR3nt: TGTGCCAGCAGTTTACCCTCCCCAGGGAGCTCCTACAATGAGCAGTTCTTC

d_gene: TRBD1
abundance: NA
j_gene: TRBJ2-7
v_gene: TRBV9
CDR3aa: CASSFRGTAPYEQYF
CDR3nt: TGTGCCAGCAGCTTTCGTGGGACAGCTCCCTACGAGCAGTACTTC

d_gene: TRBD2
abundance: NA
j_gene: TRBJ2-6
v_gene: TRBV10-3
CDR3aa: CATREAVKSGANVLTF
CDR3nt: TGTGCCACCCGGGAGGCAGTCAAGTCTGGGGCCAACGTCCTGACTTTC

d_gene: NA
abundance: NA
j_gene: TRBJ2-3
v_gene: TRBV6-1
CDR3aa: CASFQGDTQYF
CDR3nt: TGTGCCAGCTTCCAGGGAGATACGCAGTATTTT

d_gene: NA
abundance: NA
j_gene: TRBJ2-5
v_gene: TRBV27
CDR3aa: CASSLSGFMKTQYF
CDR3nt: TGTGCCAGCAGTTTATCGGGCTTTATGAAGACCCAGTACTTC

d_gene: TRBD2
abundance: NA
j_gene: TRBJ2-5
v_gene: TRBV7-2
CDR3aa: CAGTSGTQETQYF
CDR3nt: TGTGCCGGGACTAGCGGGACACAAGAGACCCAGTACTTC

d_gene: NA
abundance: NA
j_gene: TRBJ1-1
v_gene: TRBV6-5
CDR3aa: CASSFGHPNTEAFF
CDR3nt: TGTGCCAGCAGTTTTGGACACCCGAACACTGAAGCTTTCTTT

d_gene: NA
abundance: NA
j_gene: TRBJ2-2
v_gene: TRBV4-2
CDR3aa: CASSGLTGINTGELFF
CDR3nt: TGTGCCAGCAGCGGCTTGACGGGGATAAACACCGGGGAGCTGTTTTTT

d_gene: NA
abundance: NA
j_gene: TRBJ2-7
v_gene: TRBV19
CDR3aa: CASSEGISYEQYF
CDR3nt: TGTGCCAGTAGTGAGGGAATCTCCTACGAGCAGTACTTC

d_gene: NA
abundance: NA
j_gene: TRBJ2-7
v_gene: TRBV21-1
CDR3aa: CASSPLASGSGDSYEQYF
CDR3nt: TGTGCCAGCAGCCCCCTGGCTAGCGGGAGCGGGGATTCCTACGAGCAGTACTTC

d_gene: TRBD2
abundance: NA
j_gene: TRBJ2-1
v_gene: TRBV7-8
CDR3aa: CASSLAGTGRGGNEQFF
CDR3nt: TGTGCCAGCAGCTTAGCCGGGACGGGACGGGGGGGCAATGAGCAGTTCTTC

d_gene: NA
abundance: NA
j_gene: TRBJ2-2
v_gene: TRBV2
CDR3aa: CASSGQTPSTGELFF
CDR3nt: TGTGCCAGCAGTGGACAGACACCGAGCACCGGGGAGCTGTTTTTT

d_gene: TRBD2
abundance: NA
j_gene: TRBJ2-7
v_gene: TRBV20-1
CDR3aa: CSARLAREQYF
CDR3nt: TGCAGTGCCAGACTAGCACGCGAGCAGTACTTC

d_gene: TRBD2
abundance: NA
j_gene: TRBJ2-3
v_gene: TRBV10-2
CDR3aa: CASSGAPTSGSITDTQYF
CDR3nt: TGCGCCAGCAGTGGTGCCCCGACTAGCGGGAGTATAACAGATACGCAGTATTTT

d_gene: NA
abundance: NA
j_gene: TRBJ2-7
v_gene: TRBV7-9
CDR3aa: CASSLDSIYEQYF
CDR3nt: TGTGCCAGCAGCTTAGACAGTATTTACGAGCAGTACTTC

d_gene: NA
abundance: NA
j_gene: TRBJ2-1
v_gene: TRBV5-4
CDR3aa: CASSADRTPYNEQFF
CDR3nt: TGTGCCAGCAGCGCCGACAGGACCCCCTACAATGAGCAGTTCTTC

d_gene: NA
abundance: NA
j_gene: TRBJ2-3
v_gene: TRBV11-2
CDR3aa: CASSLNRRTDTQYF
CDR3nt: TGTGCCAGCAGCTTAAACAGGAGGACAGATACGCAGTATTTT

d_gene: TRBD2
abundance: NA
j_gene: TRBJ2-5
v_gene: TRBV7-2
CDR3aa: CASSPGTSGIQETQYF
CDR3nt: TGTGCCAGCAGCCCGGGGACTAGCGGGATCCAAGAGACCCAGTACTTC

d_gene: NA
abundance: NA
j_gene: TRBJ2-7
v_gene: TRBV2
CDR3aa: CARSRAGFYEQYF
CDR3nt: TGTGCCAGAAGCCGGGCAGGCTTCTACGAGCAGTACTTC

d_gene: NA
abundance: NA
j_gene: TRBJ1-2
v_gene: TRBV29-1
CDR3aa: CSVEGDPANYGYTF
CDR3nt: TGCAGCGTTGAAGGGGACCCGGCGAACTATGGCTACACCTTC

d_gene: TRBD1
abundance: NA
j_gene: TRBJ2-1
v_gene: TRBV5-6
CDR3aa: CASSYLRQGSGGDEQFF
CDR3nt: TGTGCCAGCAGCTACCTGAGACAGGGGAGCGGAGGCGATGAGCAGTTCTTC

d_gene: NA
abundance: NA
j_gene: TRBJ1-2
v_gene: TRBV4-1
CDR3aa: CASSQVGRERGYTF
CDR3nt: TGCGCCAGCAGCCAAGTGGGCCGGGAACGAGGCTACACCTTC

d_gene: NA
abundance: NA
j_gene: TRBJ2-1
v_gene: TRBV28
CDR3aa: CASSSLSQPPGSYNEQFF
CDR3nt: TGTGCCAGCAGTTCTCTCTCACAGCCGCCTGGCTCCTACAATGAGCAGTTCTTC

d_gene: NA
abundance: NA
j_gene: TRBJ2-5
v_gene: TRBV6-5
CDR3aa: CASSPDSLETQYF
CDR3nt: TGTGCCAGCAGTCCCGACAGCCTAGAGACCCAGTACTTC

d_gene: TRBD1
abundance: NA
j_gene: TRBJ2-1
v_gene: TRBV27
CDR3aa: CASSVSQGAYNEQFF
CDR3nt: TGTGCCAGCAGCGTCTCTCAGGGGGCCTACAATGAGCAGTTCTTC

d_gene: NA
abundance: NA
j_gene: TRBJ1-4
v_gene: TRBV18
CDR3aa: CASSLTVLTVTNEKLFF
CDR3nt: TGTGCCAGCTCATTGACAGTTCTGACGGTAACTAATGAAAAACTGTTTTTT

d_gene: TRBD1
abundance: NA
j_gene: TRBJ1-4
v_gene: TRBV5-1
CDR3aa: CASSGGQVDEKLFF
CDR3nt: TGCGCCAGCAGCGGGGGACAGGTCGATGAAAAACTGTTTTTT

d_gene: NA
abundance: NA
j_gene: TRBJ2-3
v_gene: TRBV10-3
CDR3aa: CAITRERADTQYF
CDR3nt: TGTGCCATCACCCGTGAGCGAGCAGATACGCAGTATTTT

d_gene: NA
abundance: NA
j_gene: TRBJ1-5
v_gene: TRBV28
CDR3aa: CASVVFSNQPQHF
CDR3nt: TGTGCCAGCGTGGTTTTTAGCAATCAGCCCCAGCATTTT

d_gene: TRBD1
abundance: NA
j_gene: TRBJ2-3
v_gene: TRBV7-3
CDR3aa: CASSSRQGGADTQYF
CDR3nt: TGTGCCAGCAGCTCCCGACAGGGGGGTGCAGATACGCAGTATTTT

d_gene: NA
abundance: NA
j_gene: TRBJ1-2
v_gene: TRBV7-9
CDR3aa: CASSTPNLGGYTF
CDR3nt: TGTGCCAGCAGCACGCCTAACCTCGGAGGCTACACCTTC

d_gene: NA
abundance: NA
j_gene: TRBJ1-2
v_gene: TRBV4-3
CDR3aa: CASSQAPARLDYGYTF
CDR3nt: TGCGCCAGCAGCCAAGCCCCCGCCAGACTTGACTATGGCTACACCTTC

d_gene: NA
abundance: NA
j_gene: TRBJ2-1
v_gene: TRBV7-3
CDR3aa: CASSLQRGNEQFF
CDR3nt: TGTGCCAGCAGCTTACAAAGGGGCAATGAGCAGTTCTTC

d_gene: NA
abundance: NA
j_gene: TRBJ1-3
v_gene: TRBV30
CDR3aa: CAWSGGSGNTIYF
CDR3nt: TGTGCCTGGAGTGGGGGCTCTGGAAACACCATATATTTT

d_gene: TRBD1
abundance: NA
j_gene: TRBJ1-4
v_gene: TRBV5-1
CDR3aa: CASSLGQGDEKLFF
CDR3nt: TGCGCCAGCAGCTTAGGACAGGGGGATGAAAAACTGTTTTTT

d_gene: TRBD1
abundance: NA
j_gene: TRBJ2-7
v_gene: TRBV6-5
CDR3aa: CASKGQGVAQYF
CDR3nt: TGTGCCAGCAAAGGACAGGGGGTTGCGCAGTACTTC

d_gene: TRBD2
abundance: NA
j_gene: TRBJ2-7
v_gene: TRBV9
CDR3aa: CASSFSPGGEPTDEQYF
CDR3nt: TGTGCCAGCAGCTTCTCCCCCGGGGGGGAGCCCACGGACGAGCAGTACTTC

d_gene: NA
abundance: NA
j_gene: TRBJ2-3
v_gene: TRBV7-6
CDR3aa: CASSLSGPPTDTQYF
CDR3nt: TGTGCCAGCAGCTTAAGCGGGCCTCCCACAGATACGCAGTATTTT